Listed below are T cell receptor beta chains from one sample, sequenced in a study of shared clonotypes between healthy human individuals. Measured with immunoSEQ multiplex PCR; TCRdb has only the in-frame clones, and not every one. The sample lists about 2,500,000 clones; 85% to 95% were seen once. Sequenced sample: naive CD4+ T cells sorted from blood. The receptors derive from a man aged 18 to 29 in good health. CDR3s leave out the opening cysteine and the closing phenylalanine or tryptophan. The D gene is left open where the match is weak. Size is stated for part of the rows, as once, few or many counts, or as a class when the clone is expanded.

abundance: .; d_gene: .; v_gene: TRBV19; j_gene: TRBJ1-1; CDR3aa: ASSMGDTNTEAF
abundance: .; d_gene: .; v_gene: TRBV7-2; j_gene: TRBJ2-7; CDR3aa: ASSLGRDPTYEQY
abundance: .; d_gene: TRBD2; v_gene: TRBV9; j_gene: TRBJ2-2; CDR3aa: ASSVGATSGRGGGTGELF
abundance: .; d_gene: .; v_gene: TRBV6-1; j_gene: TRBJ1-2; CDR3aa: ASRQDANYGYT
abundance: .; d_gene: .; v_gene: TRBV2; j_gene: TRBJ2-1; CDR3aa: ASSDLGKVKNEQF
abundance: .; d_gene: TRBD1; v_gene: TRBV9; j_gene: TRBJ2-1; CDR3aa: ASSVNWADRSSYNEQF
abundance: .; d_gene: .; v_gene: TRBV7-2; j_gene: TRBJ1-1; CDR3aa: ASSFQGRGAF
abundance: once; d_gene: .; v_gene: TRBV18; j_gene: TRBJ1-1; CDR3aa: ASSPTGTSEAF
abundance: .; d_gene: TRBD1; v_gene: TRBV2; j_gene: TRBJ2-2; CDR3aa: ASRADRGPTGELF
abundance: .; d_gene: TRBD1; v_gene: TRBV25-1; j_gene: TRBJ2-7; CDR3aa: ASTRGTGGREQY
abundance: .; d_gene: .; v_gene: TRBV18; j_gene: TRBJ2-5; CDR3aa: ASSLFASAGVSQETQY
abundance: .; d_gene: TRBD2; v_gene: TRBV19; j_gene: TRBJ2-1; CDR3aa: ASSRLAGGSATEQF
abundance: .; d_gene: .; v_gene: TRBV18; j_gene: TRBJ1-5; CDR3aa: ASSQVRDSNQPQH
abundance: .; d_gene: TRBD1; v_gene: TRBV18; j_gene: TRBJ1-3; CDR3aa: ASSRGQEPNTIY
abundance: .; d_gene: TRBD1; v_gene: TRBV11-3; j_gene: TRBJ1-1; CDR3aa: ASSLGGQKNTEAF
abundance: .; d_gene: .; v_gene: TRBV5-1; j_gene: TRBJ1-5; CDR3aa: ASSQGGSGQPQH
abundance: .; d_gene: TRBD1; v_gene: TRBV6-6; j_gene: TRBJ2-7; CDR3aa: ASSQTGGTSYEQY
abundance: .; d_gene: .; v_gene: TRBV6-1; j_gene: TRBJ2-7; CDR3aa: ASSEPAGRSYEQY
abundance: .; d_gene: .; v_gene: TRBV4-1; j_gene: TRBJ1-1; CDR3aa: ASSQTPFGGSTEAF
abundance: .; d_gene: TRBD1; v_gene: TRBV5-1; j_gene: TRBJ2-7; CDR3aa: ASSPGQTPSYEQY
abundance: .; d_gene: .; v_gene: TRBV10-3; j_gene: .; CDR3aa: AISAESPYEQY
abundance: .; d_gene: .; v_gene: TRBV11-2; j_gene: TRBJ1-1; CDR3aa: ASSLEGVGYTEAF
abundance: .; d_gene: .; v_gene: TRBV7-9; j_gene: TRBJ1-3; CDR3aa: ASSLWGSFSGNTIY
abundance: once; d_gene: .; v_gene: TRBV10-3; j_gene: TRBJ1-1; CDR3aa: AIRVSGTEAF
abundance: once; d_gene: TRBD2; v_gene: TRBV30; j_gene: TRBJ2-3; CDR3aa: AWSVGSGGTDTQY
abundance: .; d_gene: .; v_gene: TRBV18; j_gene: TRBJ1-4; CDR3aa: ASSSGTNEKLF
abundance: .; d_gene: TRBD2; v_gene: TRBV6-5; j_gene: TRBJ2-1; CDR3aa: ASSITTSGGAKQF
abundance: once; d_gene: TRBD1; v_gene: TRBV2; j_gene: TRBJ1-1; CDR3aa: ASSAGQGAITEAF
abundance: .; d_gene: .; v_gene: TRBV10-3; j_gene: TRBJ2-5; CDR3aa: AISGGGPSQETQY
abundance: .; d_gene: .; v_gene: TRBV7-2; j_gene: TRBJ1-1; CDR3aa: ASNQPLNTEAF
abundance: .; d_gene: .; v_gene: TRBV10-3; j_gene: TRBJ1-6; CDR3aa: AISAGNNSPLH
abundance: once; d_gene: .; v_gene: TRBV19; j_gene: TRBJ1-5; CDR3aa: ASSIGKYSNQPQH
abundance: .; d_gene: TRBD1; v_gene: TRBV6-6; j_gene: TRBJ1-5; CDR3aa: ASRTGGSSNQPQH
abundance: .; d_gene: .; v_gene: TRBV7-6; j_gene: TRBJ2-7; CDR3aa: ASSQGPEYEQY
abundance: once; d_gene: .; v_gene: TRBV7-8; j_gene: TRBJ2-7; CDR3aa: ASSLGSSPYEQY
abundance: .; d_gene: .; v_gene: TRBV6-5; j_gene: TRBJ2-7; CDR3aa: ASRYLRPEQY
abundance: .; d_gene: .; v_gene: TRBV14; j_gene: TRBJ1-4; CDR3aa: ASSQNTGGSEKLF
abundance: .; d_gene: .; v_gene: TRBV5-1; j_gene: TRBJ1-6; CDR3aa: ASSLNREGNSPLH
abundance: .; d_gene: .; v_gene: TRBV4-1; j_gene: TRBJ2-3; CDR3aa: ASSHPAKGHATDTQY
abundance: once; d_gene: TRBD1; v_gene: TRBV28; j_gene: TRBJ2-1; CDR3aa: ASTLTGNNEQF
abundance: .; d_gene: TRBD2; v_gene: TRBV9; j_gene: TRBJ2-5; CDR3aa: ASSVGPGGSKGTQY
abundance: .; d_gene: TRBD1; v_gene: TRBV5-3; j_gene: TRBJ1-3; CDR3aa: ASSLDRNRGNTIY
abundance: .; d_gene: TRBD1; v_gene: TRBV4-3; j_gene: TRBJ2-7; CDR3aa: ASLGTAYEQY
abundance: .; d_gene: TRBD1; v_gene: TRBV5-1; j_gene: TRBJ1-5; CDR3aa: ASSFGTGGDRDQPQH
abundance: .; d_gene: .; v_gene: TRBV6-6; j_gene: TRBJ2-4; CDR3aa: ASSLRGENIQY
abundance: once; d_gene: .; v_gene: TRBV2; j_gene: TRBJ1-5; CDR3aa: ASSRDSNQPQH
abundance: .; d_gene: .; v_gene: TRBV6-4; j_gene: TRBJ2-5; CDR3aa: ASSGQYQETQY
abundance: .; d_gene: .; v_gene: TRBV28; j_gene: TRBJ1-1; CDR3aa: ASSTRQDTEAF
abundance: .; d_gene: .; v_gene: TRBV6-6; j_gene: TRBJ2-3; CDR3aa: ASAGGPSTDTQY
abundance: .; d_gene: .; v_gene: TRBV30; j_gene: TRBJ2-7; CDR3aa: AWSNQAGRLIYEQY
abundance: .; d_gene: .; v_gene: TRBV28; j_gene: TRBJ2-2; CDR3aa: ASSFSNLFQNSNTGELF
abundance: .; d_gene: .; v_gene: TRBV7-2; j_gene: TRBJ2-7; CDR3aa: ASSLGLAYEQY